This paragraph reports one T cell receptor beta chain. No antigen is known for it. The read is 3 residues too short to cover the CDR3 end, so that end is filled in from the germline J gene. This table comes from immunoSEQ multiplex PCR, and its TCRdb copy is limited to in-frame clones, with some not included. The ten most abundant clones cover around 3.9% of a sample with about 36,000 clones. The sample is drawn from a study of T cells in women clearing cervical HPV infection. Study at large: Cases' blood sampling followed lesion detection by median approximately 140 days (90 to 200).

CDR3 size: 16 residues. The V gene lost 3 bases and the J gene lost 3 bases, with 16 bases spanning the gap. Germline CDR1 SGHNT, CDR2 YYREEE (reference sequence). MY09/MY11 PCR detected cervical HPV DNA; dot-blot assigned genotypes. Study results and caveats: TRBV6-7 relative abundance averaged approximately 0.11% in cases and 0.15% to 0.2% in controls.

The sequenced sample was blood buffy coat. The origin of this receptor is a woman aged 18 to 75 with a cervical HPV16 infection that either progressed to CIN3+ or cleared (not recorded which). The chain uses TRBV5-4 and TRBJ2-1, with D possibly TRBD2 on 7 matching bases. This CDR3 is CASSWGLSGDYNEQFF. The part of the CDR3 DNA that was read is TGTGCCAGCAGCTGGGGGCTAAGCGGGGACTACAATGAG.